The 16 T cell receptor beta chains in this list originate from one sample, sequenced in a study of blood T cell repertoires in COVID-19. Some clones are missing from TCRdb's copy, which holds only in-frame ones; the method was immunoSEQ multiplex PCR. In the table there are under 450,000 clones, over 80% of which are singletons. Sequences were obtained from PBMCs or T cells enriched from blood (not recorded which). The source of these receptors is a woman in her fifties or sixties who had recovered from COVID-19.

The V and J genes are TRBV19 and TRBJ1-2, with a possible D match to TRBD1 (6 bases). V was cut by 5 bases and J by 2 bases, with 18 bases left in between. CDR1 is LNHDA, CDR2 SQIVND, per germline (reference sequence). The length of the CDR3 is 16 residues. DNA for the CDR3: TGTGCCAGTAGTGAGAGACAGGCGCTCTTCAACTATGGCTACACCTTC. Residues: CASSERQALFNYGYTF.

The chain combines TRBV30 with TRBJ1-1, with D maybe TRBD1 (5 bases). CDR1 GTSNPN and CDR2 SVGIG come from the germline V gene (reference sequence). Between the trimmed V and J ends, which lost 4 bases and 11 bases, there was a span of 14 bases. The CDR3 contains 11 residues. The CDR3 DNA sequence: TGTGCCTGGACGGGGGAGTCACGGGCTTTCTTT. Its protein product is CAWTGESRAFF.

CDR3 nucleotides: TGTGCCAGCAGCTCCCAGGGGGCGGAGGAGACCCAGTACTTC. Encoded protein: CASSSQGAEETQYF. This chain connects TRBV7-2 to TRBJ2-5; 8 bases match TRBD1. Germline assignment: CDR1 SGHTA and CDR2 FQGNSA. The CDR3 is 14 amino acids. V lost 4 bases to trimming and J lost 5 bases; unmatched junction nucleotides: 6.

The J gene is TRBJ2-5, the V gene TRBV3-1 (or the pseudogene TRBV3-2); 8 bases line up with TRBD2. The CDR3 is made up of 13 amino acids. The germline V gene encodes CDR1 LGHDT and CDR2 YNNKEL (reference sequence). Unmatched junction bases numbered 3, after V lost 4 bases and J lost 5 bases. For the CDR3, the DNA is TGTGCCAGCAGCCCGGGGGGGCTCGAGACCCAGTACTTC. It is translated as CASSPGGLETQYF.

The V call is TRBV9, the J call TRBJ1-3; 9 positions match TRBD1. Germline V CDR1 and CDR2: SGDLS, YYNGEE. With V trimmed by 0 bases and J by 2 bases, 6 bases remained unmatched. The CDR3 is 17 amino acids. Here the CDR3 reads CASSVEGGDRAGNTIYF. DNA of the CDR3: TGTGCCAGCAGCGTAGAGGGGGGGGACAGGGCTGGAAACACCATATATTTT.

This chain uses TRBV7-2 with TRBJ2-5, with a possible D match to TRBD2 (6 bases). The length of the CDR3 is 14 residues. V lost 3 bases to trimming and J lost 2 bases, with 10 bases between them. The germline CDR1 and CDR2 sequences are SGHTA and FQGNSA. In nucleotides, the CDR3 is TGTGCCAGCAGCTTGCTCGGGACTCAAGAGACCCAGTACTTC. It is translated as CASSLLGTQETQYF.

Comment on this clone: Within the sample, other DNA sequences also encode this same CDR3. V is TRBV18 and J is TRBJ1-1; D is unresolved. The CDR3 runs to 12 residues. V was cut by 0 bases and J by 8 bases, with 7 bases left in between. Per germline, CDR1 KGHSH and CDR2 LQKENI. CDR3 DNA: TGTGCCAGCTCACCACCGTCGGGAGAAGCTTTCTTT. Translation gives CASSPPSGEAFF.

The chain carries TRBV29-1 and TRBJ1-1, with a tentative D call TRBD1 (5 bases). This CDR3 has 13 residues. Germline loops: CDR1 SQVTM, CDR2 ANQGSEA. V gave up 2 bases and J gave up 0 bases, with 7 bases separating them. CDR3 region: CSVEKGMNTEAFF. Here the CDR3 DNA reads TGCAGCGTTGAAAAGGGGATGAACACTGAAGCTTTCTTT.

The chain couples TRBV7-9 to TRBJ1-1, with TRBD1 matching 7 bases. The CDR3 totals 13 residues. Per germline, CDR1 SEHNR and CDR2 FQNEAQ (reference sequence). Losses at the gene ends were 2 bases for V and 6 bases for J; bases not matched to a gene: 3. CDR3 in DNA: TGTGCCAGCAGCTTACAGGGGGTTCCTGAAGCTTTCTTT. It yields the protein CASSLQGVPEAFF.

Notes on this clone: The sample has other DNA sequences that encode this CDR3 too. The gene calls are TRBV7-2 and TRBJ1-1, with TRBD1 matching 7 bases. This CDR3 has 16 amino acids. After removal of 2 bases from V and 1 base from J, the junction contained 7 bases not matched to a gene. Germline V gene data show CDR1 as SGHTA and CDR2 as FQGNSA. The CDR3 here is CASSLKRGLGNTEAFF. For the CDR3, the DNA is TGTGCCAGCAGCTTAAAGAGGGGGCTCGGGAACACTGAAGCTTTCTTT.

The chain couples TRBV29-1 to TRBJ2-3, with 7 bases aligning to TRBD2. CDR3 length equals 13 residues. In germline, CDR1 is SQVTM, CDR2 ANQGSEA. With 4 bases clipped from V and 4 bases from J, the junction kept 5 bases outside the gene matches. The chain's CDR3 is CSVGSLAADTQYF. The CDR3 coding sequence is TGCAGCGTTGGTTCGCTAGCGGCAGATACGCAGTATTTT.

This clone has more than one count but fewer than ten. The chain carries TRBV5-4 and TRBJ1-1; TRBD1 matches at 7 bases. V gave up 4 bases and J gave up 5 bases; unmatched junction bases: 5. The CDR3 runs 13 residues. The germline CDR1 and CDR2 sequences are SGHNT and YYREEE (reference sequence). DNA for the CDR3: TGTGCCAGCAGCGGCACAGGGGTTACTGAAGCTTTCTTT. Protein sequence: CASSGTGVTEAFF.

This chain links TRBV5-4 with TRBJ2-3, with TRBD2 matching 10 bases. The germline V gene has CDR1 SGHNT and CDR2 YYREEE (reference sequence). CDR3 length: 16 amino acids. The ends lost 3 bases at V and 1 base at J; junction bases unmatched: 5. CDR3 DNA sequence: TGTGCCAGCAGCTACCCAGGACTAGCGGGCACAGATACGCAGTATTTT. Its protein is CASSYPGLAGTDTQYF.

For the CDR3, the DNA is TGTGCCAGCAGCTTTGCGCTGCCACCCTACGAGCAGTACTTC. It yields the protein CASSFALPPYEQYF. The rearrangement joins TRBV11-2 to TRBJ2-7; D is uncertain. V dropped 3 bases and J dropped 2 bases, with 11 bases sitting between them. The CDR3 spans 14 residues. CDR1 SGHAT and CDR2 FQNNGV come from the germline V gene.

The J gene is TRBJ2-2, the V gene TRBV7-3; TRBD1 is a possible D gene (5 bases). V lost 5 bases and J lost 2, with 9 bases in between. The V gene's germline CDR1 is SGHTA and CDR2 FQGTGA. The CDR3 extends over 14 amino acids. In nucleotides, the CDR3 is TGTGCCAGCAGCCAGGACATTAACACCGGGGAGCTGTTTTTT. This gives the protein CASSQDINTGELFF.

The chain carries TRBV18 and TRBJ2-1, with a possible D match to TRBD2 (5 bases). The CDR3 spans 15 residues. V lost 6 bases and J lost 2, with 14 bases in between. CDR1 is KGHSH, CDR2 LQKENI, per germline. CDR3 residues: CASSPGLGTYNEQFF. CDR3 coding DNA: TGTGCCAGCTCTCCAGGACTGGGAACCTACAATGAGCAGTTCTTC.